This TCR beta chain was recovered during a study of blood T cells in healthy people across ages. Study results and caveats: Diversity figures derived from one million T cells were judged to underestimate the true value.

The people who gave samples were healthy Caucasians from Russia, aged roughly 6 to 95. This clonotype was detected a few times. Its specificity is unknown. Through a sample-barcoded 5' primer and a J-beta primer mix, a second PCR was run for about 6 to 12 cycles. With 12 random nucleotides, a template-switch adaptor tagged each individual cDNA molecule. TCRdb called the 5' RACE reads again in MiXCR, with one record for every CDR3 protein. The data contain hundreds of thousands of distinct CDR3 sequences, roughly half of them singletons. This TCR was recovered from an elderly woman in good health. Source material: blood.

The CDR3 sequence: CASSLARGGLAGVAFNTGELFF. The CDR3 nucleotides are TGCGCCAGCAGCTTGGCCCGGGGCGGACTAGCGGGAGTAGCGTTCAACACCGGGGAGCTGTTTTTT. The V gene is TRBV5-1, the J gene TRBJ2-2, with 13 bases fitting TRBD2. CDR1 and CDR2 (germline): SGHRS, YFSETQ. J gave up 2 bases and V 0 bases, and 16 bases lay outside the gene matches. CDR3 length: 22 amino acids.